These 14 T cell receptor beta chains originate from one sample sequenced in a study of tumor-infiltrating lymphocytes in glioblastoma multiforme. Multiple V-beta primers and a C-beta primer amplified TCRB from RNA. TCRdb processed the multiplex PCR reads anew with MiXCR; each CDR3 protein has one entry. In the table there are about 32,000 distinct CDR3 sequences, 50% to 75% of which are singletons. The specimen was brain tumor tissue. The origin of the receptors is a male donor with glioblastoma.

This clonotype was seen just once. Relative to the germline gene, one junction end is altered; a read error may explain this. The CDR3 region has the DNA TGTGCCAGCAGTGAACTAGCGGGAGGACCACTTCCGCAGATCTTC. Translating it yields CASSELAGGPLPQIF. The rearrangement joins TRBV6-2 or TRBV6-3 to TRBJ2-1; 12 bases align to TRBD2. The CDR3 runs to 15 residues. The V gene's germline CDR1 is MNHEY and CDR2 SVGEGT.

Note on this clonotype: In this CDR3 the conserved last residue, phenylalanine or tryptophan, is missing, so a read error is likely. This sequence joins TRBV20-1 and TRBJ1-2; perhaps TRBD1 as D (6 bases). The CDR3 totals 16 residues. Germline loops: CDR1 DFQATT, CDR2 SNEGSKA (reference sequence). This CDR3 is CSVRAQGKNRDYSYTL. The CDR3 nucleotides are TGCAGCGTTAGAGCCCAAGGGAAAAACAGGGACTATAGCTACACCCTC.

Note on this clonotype: Germline is not matched at one junction end, which may reflect a read error. The chain employs TRBV20-1 and TRBJ1-2; possible D gene TRBD1, 6 bases. The germline V gene encodes CDR1 DFQATT and CDR2 SNEGSKA (reference sequence). The CDR3 length is 13 residues. CDR3 in amino acids: CTADDRSLYGHTF. CDR3 DNA sequence: TGCACTGCCGACGACAGGAGCCTCTATGGCCACACCTTC.

CDR3 sequence: CSVESRGGTYEQFF. The CDR3 DNA is TGCAGCGTTGAAAGCCGGGGAGGCACCTATGAGCAGTTCTTC. This chain uses TRBV29-1 with TRBJ2-7; a weak D match, TRBD2 (6 bases). The DNA end favors TRBJ2-1, so the J call may be wrong. Germline V lookup: CDR1 SQVTM, CDR2 ANQGSEA. The CDR3 totals 14 residues.

Worth noting for this clonotype: Germline and junction disagree at one end, which may indicate a read error. The chain is built from TRBV6-1 and TRBJ2-7; tentatively, D is TRBD2 (5 bases). This CDR3 has 13 amino acids. Germline CDR1 and CDR2: MNHNS and SASEGT. CDR3 sequence: CTSSEDSTYEQYF. CDR3 DNA sequence: TGTACCAGCAGTGAGGACTCCACCTACGAGCAGTACTTC.

In this sample, this clonotype turned up once. One junction end disagrees with the germline gene, perhaps due to a read error. The chain employs TRBV29-1 and TRBJ2-3, with 9 bases that match TRBD1. CDR3 length: 15 amino acids. In germline, CDR1 is SQVTM, CDR2 ANQGSEA. The CDR3 DNA reads TGCAGCGCTGGACAGGGGAAGGGGCGGACAGGTACGCAGTATTTT. This sequence encodes CSAGQGKGRTGTQYF.

J is TRBJ2-1 and V is TRBV11-3, with a possible D match to TRBD2 (6 bases). V was clipped by 3 bases and J by 5 bases, with 20 bases between them. Per the germline V gene, CDR1 is SGHNT and CDR2 is YENEEA. There are 17 residues in the CDR3. CDR3 protein: CASSLRPTSRADNEQFF. The CDR3 coding sequence is TGTGCCAGCAGCTTGAGGCCTACTAGCAGGGCTGACAATGAGCAGTTCTTC.

This clonotype has only a few counts. The rearrangement joins TRBV29-1 to TRBJ2-3; D unresolved. Trimming removed 4 bases at V and 2 bases at J, with 13 bases between. The germline gives CDR1 SQVTM, CDR2 ANQGSEA. There are 14 residues in the CDR3. The DNA for the CDR3 is TGCAGCGTTGGAAGCCTAGACTTCACAGATACGCAGTATTTT. Translating gives CSVGSLDFTDTQYF.

This clonotype was counted many times. The chain links TRBV5-1 to TRBJ2-7; 7 nucleotides match TRBD1. CDR1 SGHRS and CDR2 YFSETQ come from the germline V gene. Trimming removed 4 bases from V and 5 bases from J; junction bases left unmatched: 9. CDR3 length: 14 amino acids. As DNA, the CDR3 is TGCGCCAGCAGCCCGGGGACAGTCCTCCACGAGCAGTACTTC. Protein sequence: CASSPGTVLHEQYF.

About this clonotype: Germline is not matched at one junction end, which may reflect a read error. The V and J genes are TRBV12-3 or TRBV12-4 and TRBJ2-1; D possibly uses TRBD1 or TRBD2 (6 bases each). CDR3 size: 20 residues. The CDR3 loop is CASGFGLGVAEGGIYNEQFF. In DNA, the CDR3 is TGTGCCAGCGGTTTTGGGCTTGGGGTAGCGGAGGGGGGCATCTACAATGAGCAGTTCTTC.

The chain joins TRBV29-1 to TRBJ2-1, with a tentative D call TRBD2 (5 bases). Germline values: CDR1 SQVTM, CDR2 ANQGSEA. The CDR3 covers 12 residues. V lost 8 bases to trimming and J lost 9 bases, with 17 bases between them. CDR3 in DNA: TGCAGCATCGAGGGAAGAAGCAGTGAGCAGTTCTTC. It codes for CSIEGRSSEQFF.

As to this clonotype: The conserved final phenylalanine or tryptophan is absent from the CDR3, which likely points to a read error. The chain carries TRBV10-3 and TRBJ2-2; 7 bases are a match to TRBD2. Germline CDR1 reads ENHRY; CDR2 reads SYGVKD. V gave up 3 bases and J gave up 5 bases; unmatched junction bases: 9. The length of the CDR3 is 16 residues. This CDR3 is CAISDMYGRNTGELFL. The CDR3 bases are TGTGCCATCAGTGATATGTACGGGAGGAATACCGGGGAGCTGTTTCTT.

The V call is TRBV4-2, the J call TRBJ2-1; D possibly corresponds to TRBD2 (7 bases). Germline V gene data show CDR1 as LGHNA and CDR2 as YNFKEQ. The CDR3 consists of 16 residues. V lost 1 base and J lost 3, with 13 bases in between. This CDR3 is CASSQGRGGFYNEQFF. In nucleotides, the CDR3 is TGTGCCAGCAGCCAAGGTCGCGGGGGCTTCTACAATGAGCAGTTCTTC.

Note on this clonotype: At one boundary the junction diverges from the germline segment, which might be a read error. The chain couples TRBV20-1 to TRBJ2-1; a possible D gene is TRBD2 (6 bases). The CDR3 is 14 residues long. Germline CDR1 is DFQATT and CDR2 is SNEGSKA (reference sequence). Here the CDR3 reads CSVVGGHSYNEQLF. In nucleotides, the CDR3 is TGCAGCGTAGTGGGAGGCCACTCCTACAATGAGCAGCTCTTC.